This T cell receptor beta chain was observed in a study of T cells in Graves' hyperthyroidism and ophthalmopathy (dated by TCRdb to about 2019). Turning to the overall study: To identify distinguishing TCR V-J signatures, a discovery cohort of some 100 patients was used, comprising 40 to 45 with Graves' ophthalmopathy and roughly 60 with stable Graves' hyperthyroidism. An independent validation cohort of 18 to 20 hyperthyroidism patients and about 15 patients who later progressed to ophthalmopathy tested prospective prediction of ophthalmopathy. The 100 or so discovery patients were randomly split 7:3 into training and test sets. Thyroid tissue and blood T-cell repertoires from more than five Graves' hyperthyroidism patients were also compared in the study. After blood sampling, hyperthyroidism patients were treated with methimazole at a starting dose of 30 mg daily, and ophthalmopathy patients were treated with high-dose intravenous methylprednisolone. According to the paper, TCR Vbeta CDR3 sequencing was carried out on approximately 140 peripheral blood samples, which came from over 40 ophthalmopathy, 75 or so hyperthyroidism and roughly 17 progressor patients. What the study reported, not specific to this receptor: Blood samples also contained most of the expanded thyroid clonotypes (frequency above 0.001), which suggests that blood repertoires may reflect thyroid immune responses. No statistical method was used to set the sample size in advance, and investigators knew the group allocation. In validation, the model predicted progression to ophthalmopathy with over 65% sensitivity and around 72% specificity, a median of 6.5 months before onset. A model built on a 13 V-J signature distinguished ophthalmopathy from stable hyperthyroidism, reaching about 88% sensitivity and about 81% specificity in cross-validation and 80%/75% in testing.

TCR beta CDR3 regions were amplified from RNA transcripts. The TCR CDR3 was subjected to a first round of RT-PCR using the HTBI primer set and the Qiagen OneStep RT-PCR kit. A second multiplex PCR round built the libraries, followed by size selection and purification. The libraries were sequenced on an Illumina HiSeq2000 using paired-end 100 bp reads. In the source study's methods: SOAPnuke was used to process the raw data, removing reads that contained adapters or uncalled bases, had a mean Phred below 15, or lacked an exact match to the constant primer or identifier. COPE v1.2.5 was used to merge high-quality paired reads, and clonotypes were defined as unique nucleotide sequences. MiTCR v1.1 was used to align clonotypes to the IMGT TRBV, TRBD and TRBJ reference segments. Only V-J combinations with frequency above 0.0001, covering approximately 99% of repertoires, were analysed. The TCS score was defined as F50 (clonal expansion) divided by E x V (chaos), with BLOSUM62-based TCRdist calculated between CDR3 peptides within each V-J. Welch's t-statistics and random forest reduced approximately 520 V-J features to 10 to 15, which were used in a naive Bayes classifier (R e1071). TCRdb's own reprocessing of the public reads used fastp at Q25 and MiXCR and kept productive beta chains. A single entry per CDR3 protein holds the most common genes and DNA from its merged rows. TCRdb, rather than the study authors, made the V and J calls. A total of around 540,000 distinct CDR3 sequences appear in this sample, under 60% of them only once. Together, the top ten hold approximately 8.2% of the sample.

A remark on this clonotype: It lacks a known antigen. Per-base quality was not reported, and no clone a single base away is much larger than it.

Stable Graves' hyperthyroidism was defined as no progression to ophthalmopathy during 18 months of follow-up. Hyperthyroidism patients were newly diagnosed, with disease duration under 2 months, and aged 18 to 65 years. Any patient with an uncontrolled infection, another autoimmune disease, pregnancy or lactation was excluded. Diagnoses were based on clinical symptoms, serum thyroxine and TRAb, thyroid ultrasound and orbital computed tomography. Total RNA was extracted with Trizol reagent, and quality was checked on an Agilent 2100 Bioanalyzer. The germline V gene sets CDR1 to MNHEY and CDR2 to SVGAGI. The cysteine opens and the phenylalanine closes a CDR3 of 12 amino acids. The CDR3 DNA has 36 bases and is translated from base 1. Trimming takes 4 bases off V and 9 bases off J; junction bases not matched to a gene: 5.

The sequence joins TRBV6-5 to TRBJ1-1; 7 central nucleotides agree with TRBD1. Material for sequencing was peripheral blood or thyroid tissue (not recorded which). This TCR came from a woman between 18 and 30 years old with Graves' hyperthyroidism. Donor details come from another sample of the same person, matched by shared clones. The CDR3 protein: CASSWDRDQAFF. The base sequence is TGTGCCAGCAGTTGGGACAGAGATCAAGCTTTCTTT.